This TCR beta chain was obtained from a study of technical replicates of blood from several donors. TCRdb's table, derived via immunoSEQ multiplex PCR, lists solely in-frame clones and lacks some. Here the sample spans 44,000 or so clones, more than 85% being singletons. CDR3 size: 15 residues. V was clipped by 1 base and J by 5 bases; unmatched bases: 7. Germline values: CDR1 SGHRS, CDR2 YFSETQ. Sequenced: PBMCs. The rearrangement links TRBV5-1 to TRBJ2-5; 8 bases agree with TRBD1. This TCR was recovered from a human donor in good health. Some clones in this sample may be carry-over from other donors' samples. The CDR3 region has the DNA TGCGCCAGCAGCTTGACACAGGGGGGCCGGGAGACCCAGTACTTC. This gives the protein CASSLTQGGRETQYF. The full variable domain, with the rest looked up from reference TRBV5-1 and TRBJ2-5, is KAGVTQTPRYLIKTRGQQVTLSCSPISGHRSVSWYQQTPGQGLQFLFEYFSETQRNKGNFPGRFSGRQFSNSRSEMNVSTLELGDSALYLCASSLTQGGRETQYFGPGTRLLVL.